Each of the 21 T cell receptor beta chains below was sequenced from the same sample in a study of vaccination and CD4 T cells after COVID-19. An Oncomine TCR Beta short-read assay was used to sequence the DNA from cultured CD4+ T cells. In TCRdb, the PCR reads were re-called with MiXCR into one record per CDR3 protein. The sample has nearly 20,000 distinct CDR3 sequences, about half seen once. Treatment noted: roughly 11-day PBMC culture with coronavirus spike peptide pools or control peptides (ViraFEST assay). Their recognized antigens are unknown. This specimen consisted of CD4+ T cells from blood, cultured in vitro, obtained after SARS-CoV-2 vaccination. Receptor source: a human donor who had recovered from COVID-19.

V is TRBV28 and J is TRBJ2-5, with unresolved D. The CDR3 runs to 21 residues. V was shortened by 6 bases and J by 5 bases, with 37 bases between the two germline ends. CDR1 and CDR2 (germline): MDHEN, SYDVKM. CDR3 nucleotide sequence: TGTGCCAGCAGCGGCGCAATTGGGTGGGTTGGCCTCGCGCGAAGTGGGGAGACCCAGTACTTC. Translated: CASSGAIGWVGLARSGETQYF. The full variable domain, rest sourced from reference TRBV28 and TRBJ2-5, is DVKVTQSSRYLVKRTGEKVFLECVQDMDHENMFWYRQDPGLGLRLIYFSYDVKMKEKGDIPEGYSVSREKKERFSLILESASTNQTSMYLCASSGAIGWVGLARSGETQYFGPGTRLLVL.

This chain connects TRBV20-1 to TRBJ1-5; 7 bases agree with TRBD1. The germline CDR1 and CDR2 sequences are DFQATT and SNEGSKA (reference sequence). Losses at the gene ends were 4 bases for V and 3 bases for J; bases not matched to a gene: 9. CDR3 length: 15 residues. CDR3 DNA: TGCAGTGCTACCCGGGACAGAAGAAACAATCAGCCCCAGCATTTT. This encodes CSATRDRRNNQPQHF.

In nucleotides, the CDR3 is TGTGCCAGCAGCCCGAGCGCGAACACCGGGGAGCTGTTTTTT. Its protein is CASSPSANTGELFF. V usage is TRBV7-7 and J usage is TRBJ2-2, with unresolved D. V gave up 5 bases and J gave up 0 bases, with 7 bases separating them. CDR3 length: 14 residues. CDR1 and CDR2 (germline): SSHAT, FNYEAQ (reference sequence).

This chain uses TRBV6-1 with TRBJ1-5; D remains unclear. V was cut by 0 bases and J by 5 bases, with 5 bases left in between. The germline gives CDR1 MNHNS, CDR2 SASEGT. The CDR3 has 13 amino acids. The CDR3 DNA follows: TGTGCCAGCAGTGAAGCGAGGGATCAGCCCCAGCATTTT. Translation: CASSEARDQPQHF.

J is TRBJ1-1 and V is TRBV6-1; 7 bases fit TRBD1. CDR1 is MNHNS, CDR2 SASEGT, per germline. V dropped 6 bases and J dropped 6; count of bases not matched to a gene: 16. The CDR3 totals 16 residues. The CDR3: CASREIQGVVESEAFF. In DNA form, the CDR3 reads TGTGCCAGCAGGGAAATTCAGGGGGTAGTCGAGTCTGAAGCTTTCTTT.

The chain is built from TRBV7-2 and TRBJ2-2; D perhaps matches TRBD2 (5 bases). Per the germline V gene, CDR1 is SGHTA and CDR2 is FQGNSA. CDR3 length equals 15 residues. Trimming stripped 3 bases from V and 2 bases from J, with 10 bases between. CDR3: CASSLTTGNTGELFF. In nucleotides, the CDR3 is TGTGCCAGCAGCTTGACGACGGGAAACACCGGGGAGCTGTTTTTT.

The chain couples TRBV7-2 to TRBJ1-5; possibly TRBD1 for D (5 bases). Germline V gene lookup returns CDR1 SGHTA and CDR2 FQGNSA. The CDR3 length is 15 residues. V shed 5 bases and J shed 0 bases, with 11 bases lying between them. The CDR3 reads CASSRDGYSNQPQHF. CDR3 bases: TGTGCCAGCAGCAGGGACGGCTATAGCAATCAGCCCCAGCATTTT.

The rearrangement joins TRBV12-3 or TRBV12-4 to TRBJ1-1; TRBD1 aligns across 7 bases. With 6 bases clipped from V and 1 base from J, the junction kept 8 bases outside the gene matches. The CDR3 runs 15 residues. The CDR3 spells CASRPLGTANTEAFF. CDR3 DNA: TGTGCCAGCAGACCCCTCGGGACAGCGAACACTGAAGCTTTCTTT.

The V and J genes are TRBV20-1 and TRBJ2-2; TRBD2 might be the D (6 bases). The V end was cut by 3 bases, the J end by 8 bases, with 22 bases between. The CDR3 runs 16 residues. From germline, CDR1 is DFQATT and CDR2 SNEGSKA (reference sequence). The CDR3: CSARALGGMVTGELFF. The CDR3 DNA follows: TGCAGTGCTAGGGCTCTTGGGGGGATGGTAACAGGGGAGCTGTTTTTT.

V usage is TRBV20-1 and J usage is TRBJ1-5; D remains unclear. The V end was cut by 3 bases, the J end by 1 base, with 10 bases between. CDR1 is DFQATT and CDR2 is SNEGSKA in the germline V gene (reference sequence). The CDR3 totals 14 residues. This CDR3 reads CSARDRLSNQPQHF. The CDR3 DNA follows: TGCAGTGCTAGGGACCGTTTAAGCAATCAGCCCCAGCATTTT.

The chain carries TRBV6-1 and TRBJ2-2, with 7 positions matching TRBD1. Germline-derived CDR1 and CDR2 are MNHNS and SASEGT. The CDR3 runs to 15 residues. V gave up 3 bases and J gave up 6 bases; unmatched junction bases: 7. The CDR3 nucleotides read TGTGCCAGCAGTGATTACAGGGGCTTCGCCGGGGAGCTGTTTTTT. It encodes CASSDYRGFAGELFF.

The chain combines TRBV21-1 with TRBJ2-7; TRBD1 is the table's D call, not checked against the DNA. TRBV21-1 is a pseudogene segment. This CDR3 region has 15 residues. CDR3 DNA: TGTGCCAGCAGCAAAATGGGACAGGGATCCTACGAGCAGTACTTC. This gives the protein CASSKMGQGSYEQYF.

The V gene is TRBV28, the J gene TRBJ1-6, with 8 bases lining up with TRBD1. Looked up from germline, CDR1 is MDHEN and CDR2 is SYDVKM. The CDR3 is 15 amino acids. V dropped 2 bases and J dropped 7; count of bases not matched to a gene: 4. CDR3 sequence: CASSLIQGGNSPLHF. The CDR3 nucleotides are TGTGCCAGCAGTTTAATACAGGGGGGGAATTCACCCCTCCACTTT.

The chain uses TRBV27 and TRBJ2-4, with D uncertain. Germline values: CDR1 MNHEY, CDR2 SMNVEV (reference sequence). The CDR3 runs 16 residues. Trimming pared 4 bases from V and 1 base from J, leaving 14 bases between. The CDR3 DNA is TGTGCCAGCAGTTCGGCCGTAGACACTGCCAAAAACATTCAGTACTTC. Its protein product is CASSSAVDTAKNIQYF.

V gene TRBV6-1 combines with J gene TRBJ2-3; 7 nucleotides line up with TRBD1. The V gene's germline CDR1 is MNHNS and CDR2 SASEGT. V lost 8 bases, J lost 0 bases, and 11 bases stayed unmatched. This CDR3 contains 16 residues. The CDR3 is CASHPLGQPSTDTQYF. Here the CDR3 DNA reads TGTGCCAGCCACCCCTTGGGACAGCCTAGCACAGATACGCAGTATTTT.

This chain links TRBV6-1 with TRBJ1-3; D unclear. This CDR3 has 16 residues. Germline loops: CDR1 MNHNS, CDR2 SASEGT. Between the trimmed V and J ends, which lost 0 bases and 2 bases, there was a span of 11 bases. CDR3 in amino acids: CASSEARGVPGNTIYF. In DNA form, the CDR3 reads TGTGCCAGCAGTGAAGCCCGGGGAGTGCCTGGAAACACCATATATTTT.

This clonotype has a handful of counts. This chain connects TRBV7-8 to TRBJ1-1; tentatively, D is TRBD1 (5 bases). V shed 5 bases and J shed 3 bases, with 16 bases lying between them. The CDR3 totals 15 residues. Germline CDR1 and CDR2: SGHVS and FQNEAQ. The CDR3 sequence: CASSHYRRQYTEAFF. CDR3 coding DNA: TGTGCCAGCAGCCATTACCGACGACAGTACACTGAAGCTTTCTTT.

This clonotype showed up just a few times. This rearrangement joins TRBV7-3 to TRBJ1-2, with 7 bases matching TRBD1. CDR3 length: 13 residues. V dropped 1 base and J dropped 7; count of bases not matched to a gene: 3. Germline CDR1 is SGHTA and CDR2 is FQGTGA. CDR3 region: CASSLSPGGGYTF. CDR3 nucleotide sequence: TGTGCCAGCAGCTTAAGTCCAGGGGGTGGCTACACCTTC.

The chain combines TRBV6-1 with TRBJ2-3, with TRBD1 matching over 7 bases. Losses at the gene ends were 7 bases for V and 1 base for J; bases not matched to a gene: 2. The germline gives CDR1 MNHNS, CDR2 SASEGT. The CDR3 totals 13 residues. CDR3 in amino acids: CASTGQGTDTQYF. The DNA for the CDR3 is TGTGCCAGCACTGGACAGGGCACAGATACGCAGTATTTT.

This clonotype was recorded a few times. This chain joins TRBV20-1 and TRBJ1-6; a weak D match, TRBD1 (5 bases). V lost 0 bases to trimming and J lost 9 bases, with 15 bases between them. Per germline, CDR1 DFQATT and CDR2 SNEGSKA (reference sequence). The CDR3 extends over 15 amino acids. CDR3 amino acids: CSARDRGFGGSPLHF. CDR3 in DNA: TGCAGTGCTAGAGATCGAGGATTCGGGGGTTCACCCCTCCACTTT.

The chain links TRBV5-4 to TRBJ2-5, with D possibly being TRBD1 (6 bases). The CDR3 runs to 14 residues. Germline V CDR1 and CDR2: SGHNT, YYREEE (reference sequence). The germline V and J ends were trimmed by 4 bases and 4 bases, with 14 bases remaining between them. Written as DNA, the CDR3 is TGTGCCAGCAGCCTGGACAGATTTCGAGAGACCCAGTACTTC. This sequence encodes CASSLDRFRETQYF.